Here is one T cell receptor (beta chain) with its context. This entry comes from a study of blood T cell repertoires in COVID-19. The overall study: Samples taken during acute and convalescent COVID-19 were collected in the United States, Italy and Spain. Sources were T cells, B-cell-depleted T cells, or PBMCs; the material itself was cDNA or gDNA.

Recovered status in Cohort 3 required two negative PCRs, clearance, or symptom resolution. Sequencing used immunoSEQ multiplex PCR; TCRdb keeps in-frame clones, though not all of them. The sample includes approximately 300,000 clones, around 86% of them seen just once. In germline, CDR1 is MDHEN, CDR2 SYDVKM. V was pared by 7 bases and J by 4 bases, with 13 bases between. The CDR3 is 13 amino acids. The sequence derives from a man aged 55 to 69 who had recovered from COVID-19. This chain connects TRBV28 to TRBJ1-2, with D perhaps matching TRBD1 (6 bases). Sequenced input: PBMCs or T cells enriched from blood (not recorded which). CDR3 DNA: TGTGCCAGCAAGAGGGAAGGGGGCTATGGCTACACCTTC. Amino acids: CASKREGGYGYTF.